This passage covers 31 T cell receptor beta chains from one sample sequenced in a study of blood T cell repertoires in COVID-19. TCRdb's table, derived via immunoSEQ multiplex PCR, lists solely in-frame clones and lacks some. The table lists under 200,000 clones, approximately 90% of them singletons. Source material: PBMCs or T cells enriched from blood (not recorded which). The receptors originated from a woman under 30 who had recovered from COVID-19.

V is TRBV29-1 and J is TRBJ1-1; the D is unclear. The V gene's germline CDR1 is SQVTM and CDR2 ANQGSEA. The CDR3 loop spans 11 amino acids. Trimming took off 6 bases at V and 6 bases at J, with 11 bases between the two ends. CDR3 DNA sequence: TGCAGCGTAAACACAGCCTCTGAAGCTTTCTTT. Translated, it gives CSVNTASEAFF.

V gene TRBV6-4 combines with J gene TRBJ2-3, with D unresolved. Germline CDR1 MRHNA, CDR2 SNTAGT. The CDR3 extends over 13 amino acids. V lost 0 bases, J lost 5 bases, and 6 bases lay in between. CDR3 in DNA: TGTGCCAGCAGTGACTCCCCCCAAGATACGCAGTATTTT. Translated: CASSDSPQDTQYF.

The gene calls are TRBV27 and TRBJ2-3; tentative D call: TRBD2 (6 bases). V was trimmed by 10 bases and J by 2 bases, leaving 19 bases between them. CDR3 length: 15 amino acids. Germline assignment: CDR1 MNHEY and CDR2 SMNVEV (reference sequence). The CDR3 sequence is CATWRDGRFTDTQYF. CDR3 in DNA: TGTGCCACATGGAGGGATGGTAGATTCACAGATACGCAGTATTTT.

The J gene is TRBJ1-4, the V gene TRBV5-1; TRBD1 matches at 7 bases. This CDR3 has 14 residues. The germline CDR1 and CDR2 sequences are SGHRS and YFSETQ. V shed 1 base and J 7 bases; nucleotides not matched to a gene: 4. CDR3 loop: CASSLRGGIEKLFF. The CDR3 region has the DNA TGCGCCAGCAGCTTGCGAGGGGGCATTGAAAAACTGTTTTTT.

The CDR3 DNA is TGTGCCAGCAGCAACAAACAGAACACTGAAGCTTTCTTT. Protein product: CASSNKQNTEAFF. This rearrangement joins TRBV11-2 to TRBJ1-1, with unresolved D. The CDR3 is 13 amino acids. Trimming took off 5 bases at V and 1 base at J, with 8 bases between the two ends. In germline, CDR1 is SGHAT, CDR2 FQNNGV.

The chain has TRBV7-9 and TRBJ1-4, with 8 bases matching TRBD1. Per the germline V gene, CDR1 is SEHNR and CDR2 is FQNEAQ (reference sequence). V gave up 4 bases and J gave up 5 bases; unmatched junction bases: 3. This CDR3 has 14 residues. CDR3 sequence: CASSSRQGNEKLFF. The CDR3 DNA sequence: TGTGCCAGCAGCTCGAGACAGGGGAATGAAAAACTGTTTTTT.

This sequence joins TRBV2 and TRBJ2-2; 11 bases map to TRBD1. The V gene end was trimmed by 5 bases and the J gene end by 2 bases; junction bases not matched to a gene: 7. CDR3 length equals 17 residues. Germline-derived CDR1 and CDR2 are SNHLY and FYNNEI. CDR3 coding DNA: TGTGCCAGCAGTACCACCGGGACAGGGGGTAACACCGGGGAGCTGTTTTTT. This encodes CASSTTGTGGNTGELFF.

The rearrangement links TRBV19 to TRBJ2-4; TRBD1 agrees at 8 bases. Trimming took 3 bases from V and 7 from J; bases not matched to a gene: 11. The CDR3 is 16 amino acids. Germline CDR1 reads LNHDA; CDR2 reads SQIVND (reference sequence). This CDR3 is CASSIRASQGENIQYF. For the CDR3, the DNA is TGTGCCAGTAGTATTAGGGCTTCACAGGGGGAGAACATTCAGTACTTC. The full variable domain, with the rest looked up from reference TRBV19 and TRBJ2-4, is DGGITQSPKYLFRKEGQNVTLSCEQNLNHDAMYWYRQDPGQGLRLIYYSQIVNDFQKGDIAEGYSVSREKKESFPLTVTSAQKNPTAFYLCASSIRASQGENIQYFGAGTRLSVL.

The gene calls are TRBV30 and TRBJ1-5; the D gene is possibly TRBD1 (5 bases). The V end lost 2 bases, the J end lost 7 bases, and 21 bases lay between the germline ends. CDR3 length: 16 residues. The germline gives CDR1 GTSNPN, CDR2 SVGIG (reference sequence). The CDR3 DNA follows: TGTGCCTGGAGTTGGGCAGGGAGGGGATTAGGCCAGCCCCAGCATTTT. This sequence encodes CAWSWAGRGLGQPQHF. The full variable domain, in which reference TRBV30 and TRBJ1-5 provide the parts outside the CDR3, is SQTIHQWPATLVQPVGSPLSLECTVEGTSNPNLYWYRQAAGRGLQLLFYSVGIGQISSEVPQNLSASRPQDRQFILSSKKLLLSDSGFYLCAWSWAGRGLGQPQHFGDGTRLSIL.

The chain combines TRBV7-2 with TRBJ1-5; D possibly corresponds to TRBD1 (6 bases). The CDR3 has 17 residues. The germline V gene encodes CDR1 SGHTA and CDR2 FQGNSA. V shed 3 bases and J shed 1 base, with 16 bases lying between them. The CDR3 loop reads CASSFALTTGSNQPQHF. The CDR3 region has the DNA TGTGCCAGCAGCTTCGCCCTAACCACAGGGAGCAATCAGCCCCAGCATTTT.

J is TRBJ1-4 and V is TRBV30, with D tentatively TRBD1 (5 bases). V shed 6 bases and J shed 8 bases, with 16 bases lying between them. The CDR3 totals 13 residues. Germline V CDR1 and CDR2: GTSNPN, SVGIG (reference sequence). CDR3 sequence: CACDRGSEEKLFF. In DNA form, the CDR3 reads TGTGCCTGCGACCGGGGGTCTGAAGAAAAACTGTTTTTT.

The V gene is TRBV6-5, the J gene TRBJ1-1; a possible D gene is TRBD1 (6 bases). CDR3 length: 14 residues. V was cut by 4 bases and J by 6 bases, with 15 bases left in between. Germline CDR1 MNHEY, CDR2 SVGAGI. CDR3 sequence: CASSWASGGAEAFF. In DNA form, the CDR3 reads TGTGCCAGCAGTTGGGCGTCGGGGGGCGCTGAAGCTTTCTTT.

J is TRBJ1-1 and V is TRBV29-1; tentative D call: TRBD1 (6 bases). Trimming removed 7 bases from V and 5 bases from J, with 14 bases in between. In germline, CDR1 is SQVTM, CDR2 ANQGSEA. CDR3 length equals 12 residues. The CDR3 sequence: CSAGGAGTEAFF. CDR3 nucleotide sequence: TGCAGCGCGGGGGGGGCAGGGACTGAAGCTTTCTTT. The full variable domain, in which reference TRBV29-1 and TRBJ1-1 provide the parts outside the CDR3, is SAVISQKPSRDICQRGTSLTIQCQVDSQVTMMFWYRQQPGQSLTLIATANQGSEATYESGFVIDKFPISRPNLTFSTLTVSNMSPEDSSIYLCSAGGAGTEAFFGQGTRLTVV.

This chain connects TRBV4-3 to TRBJ1-3; D is ambiguous. This CDR3 contains 17 residues. Trimming took 0 bases from V and 0 from J, leaving 12 bases between them. Germline assignment: CDR1 LGHNA and CDR2 YSLEER. This CDR3 is CASSQDKPVSSGNTIYF. The CDR3 coding sequence is TGCGCCAGCAGCCAAGATAAACCTGTCAGCTCTGGAAACACCATATATTTT.

Details on this clone: The identical CDR3 is also encoded by other nucleotide sequences in the sample. This chain links TRBV18 with TRBJ2-1, with D possibly being TRBD2 (5 bases). Germline V lookup: CDR1 KGHSH, CDR2 LQKENI. Trimming took 2 bases from V and 0 from J, leaving 8 bases between them. The CDR3 extends over 15 amino acids. CDR3 amino acids: CASSPGGRSYNEQFF. CDR3 DNA: TGTGCCAGCTCACCAGGAGGCCGCTCCTACAATGAGCAGTTCTTC.

The chain recombines TRBV5-1 with TRBJ2-7, with TRBD1 matching over 7 bases. J was trimmed by 2 bases and V by 1 base; bases with no gene match: 6. Germline-derived CDR1 and CDR2 are SGHRS and YFSETQ. The CDR3 totals 15 residues. CDR3 sequence reads: CASSLYGRGTYEQYF. The CDR3 DNA reads TGCGCCAGCAGCTTGTACGGCAGGGGGACCTACGAGCAGTACTTC.

The rearrangement links TRBV27 to TRBJ1-5; D perhaps matches TRBD1 (5 bases). From germline, CDR1 is MNHEY and CDR2 SMNVEV (reference sequence). Deletions cut 10 bases from V and 0 bases from J, with 16 bases between. The CDR3 totals 15 residues. The CDR3 sequence: CAIPLRGNSNQPQHF. The CDR3 nucleotides read TGTGCCATCCCACTTCGGGGGAATAGCAATCAGCCCCAGCATTTT.

The chain employs TRBV3-1 (or the pseudogene TRBV3-2) and TRBJ2-2; 7 positions match TRBD2. CDR3 length: 14 amino acids. V lost 10 bases to trimming and J lost 2 bases; unmatched junction nucleotides: 7. Germline values: CDR1 LGHDT, CDR2 YNNKEL (reference sequence). The CDR3 bases are TGTGCCACCGGAGCGGGACCTAACACCGGGGAGCTGTTTTTT. Translating gives CATGAGPNTGELFF.

The genes are TRBV12-3 or TRBV12-4 and TRBJ2-7; the D is unclear. The CDR3 sequence is 13 residues long. V was pared by 5 bases and J by 2 bases, with 10 bases between. CDR3 amino acids: CASSLSGAYEQYF. Here the CDR3 DNA reads TGTGCCAGCAGTCTATCAGGTGCCTACGAGCAGTACTTC.

This chain links TRBV14 with TRBJ2-1, with TRBD2 identical over 11 bases. The CDR3 runs to 17 residues. After removal of 3 bases from V and 8 bases from J, the junction contained 12 bases not matched to a gene. The germline V gene has CDR1 SGHDN and CDR2 FVKESK. The CDR3 is CASSHWFIAGGQDEQFF. As DNA, the CDR3 is TGTGCCAGCAGCCATTGGTTTATAGCGGGAGGGCAGGATGAGCAGTTCTTC.

CDR3 in amino acids: CASSSRGGYGYTF. In DNA form, the CDR3 reads TGTGCCAGCAGTTCAAGGGGAGGCTATGGCTACACCTTC. The V and J genes are TRBV27 and TRBJ1-2; maybe TRBD1 (5 bases). This CDR3 has 13 residues. Trimming took 4 bases from V and 4 from J, leaving 10 bases between them. Germline CDR1 is MNHEY and CDR2 is SMNVEV (reference sequence).

V usage is TRBV30 and J usage is TRBJ2-2, with 12 nucleotides matching TRBD1. Germline V gives CDR1 GTSNPN, CDR2 SVGIG (reference sequence). The CDR3 loop spans 15 amino acids. V lost 3 bases, J lost 7 bases, and 6 bases stayed unmatched. CDR3 protein: CAWSPGTGGNGELFF. The CDR3 DNA is TGTGCCTGGAGCCCCGGGACAGGGGGCAACGGGGAGCTGTTTTTT.

J is TRBJ2-5 and V is TRBV5-1; D is uncertain. The V and J ends lost 2 bases and 5 bases respectively, with 4 bases between them. The CDR3 is 11 residues long. The germline V gene has CDR1 SGHRS and CDR2 YFSETQ. This chain's CDR3 is CASSFRETQYF. The CDR3 bases are TGCGCCAGCAGCTTCCGGGAGACCCAGTACTTC.

V and J are TRBV7-9 and TRBJ1-4; 8 bases map to TRBD1. Germline CDR1 reads SEHNR; CDR2 reads FQNEAQ (reference sequence). V trimming: 5 bases; J trimming: 3 bases; junction bases outside the gene matches: 8. CDR3 length: 16 amino acids. CDR3 sequence reads: CASSPTTDRANEKLFF. CDR3 bases: TGTGCCAGCAGCCCCACGACGGACAGGGCTAATGAAAAACTGTTTTTT.

This chain joins TRBV28 and TRBJ2-3; weak D call: TRBD1 (6 bases). With 1 base removed from V and 6 bases from J, the gap between germline ends came to 8 bases. The CDR3 covers 13 residues. Germline CDR1 is MDHEN and CDR2 is SYDVKM. Written as DNA, the CDR3 is TGTGCCAGCAGTTTATTGACAGGTGATACGCAGTATTTT. It is translated as CASSLLTGDTQYF. Based on the CDR3 plus reference TRBV28 and TRBJ2-3, the full variable domain is DVKVTQSSRYLVKRTGEKVFLECVQDMDHENMFWYRQDPGLGLRLIYFSYDVKMKEKGDIPEGYSVSREKKERFSLILESASTNQTSMYLCASSLLTGDTQYFGPGTRLTVL.

This clone appeared once. The rearrangement joins TRBV7-8 to TRBJ2-1; TRBD2 matches at 8 bases. The CDR3 is 17 residues long. The J segment lost 8 bases and the V segment lost 5 bases, leaving 17 bases of the junction unmatched. Germline V gives CDR1 SGHVS, CDR2 FQNEAQ. CDR3 residues: CASSPLGSSGGRDEQFF. DNA for the CDR3: TGTGCCAGCAGCCCCCTCGGTTCCAGCGGGGGCCGGGATGAGCAGTTCTTC.

The chain uses TRBV15 and TRBJ2-3, with a possible D match to TRBD2 (6 bases). V lost 0 bases and J lost 5, with 9 bases in between. The CDR3 contains 14 residues. Germline CDR1 is LNHNV and CDR2 is YYDKDF (reference sequence). The CDR3 sequence: CATSRDGGGDTQYF. In DNA, the CDR3 is TGTGCCACCAGCAGAGACGGGGGTGGAGATACGCAGTATTTT.

The V call is TRBV13, the J call TRBJ1-2; maybe TRBD1 (5 bases). Germline lookup yields CDR1 PRHDT and CDR2 FYEKMQ (reference sequence). Trimming removed 0 bases at V and 4 bases at J, with 12 bases between. This CDR3 has 15 residues. The CDR3 protein is CASSLGAGQLYGYTF. The CDR3 nucleotides read TGTGCCAGCAGCTTAGGGGCAGGACAACTCTATGGCTACACCTTC.

The chain has TRBV6-2 or TRBV6-3 and TRBJ1-1; 10 bases match TRBD1. CDR1 and CDR2 from the germline V gene are MNHEY and SVGEGT. V shed 5 bases, J shed 1 base, and the junction held 4 bases outside the gene matches. The CDR3 contains 15 residues. CDR3 loop: CASSGGQGWNTEAFF. The CDR3, as DNA: TGTGCCAGCAGTGGGGGACAGGGGTGGAACACTGAAGCTTTCTTT.

The J gene is TRBJ2-3, the V gene TRBV6-5; D gene ambiguous. This CDR3 has 12 residues. Germline V gene data show CDR1 as MNHEY and CDR2 as SVGAGI. With 5 bases removed from V and 5 bases from J, the gap between germline ends came to 8 bases. CDR3 protein: CASSPRLDTQYF. For the CDR3, the DNA is TGTGCCAGCAGTCCTCGACTAGATACGCAGTATTTT.

The gene calls are TRBV27 and TRBJ2-1; 12 nucleotides match TRBD2. The CDR3 has 14 residues. With 3 bases clipped from V and 10 bases from J, the junction kept 4 bases outside the gene matches. CDR1 MNHEY and CDR2 SMNVEV come from the germline V gene (reference sequence). CDR3 DNA: TGTGCCAGCAGTTTCCGGACTAGCGGGACCGAGCAGTTCTTC. It translates to CASSFRTSGTEQFF.